This entry lists 31 T cell receptor beta chains sequenced from one sample in a study of identical twins. TCRdb re-called the 5' RACE reads through MiXCR, storing one row per CDR3 protein. The sample includes 500,000 to 600,000 distinct CDR3 sequences, less than 25% seen only once; the top ten take about 0.93%. These records were also assigned to another study, of T cells expressing NK-cell markers.

Sequencing was performed on CD4+ T cells sorted from blood. Every receptor here comes from a young woman in good health.

The chain links TRBV12-3 or TRBV12-4 to TRBJ1-2; D is undetermined. This CDR3 spans 11 amino acids. V dropped 10 bases and J dropped 6 bases, with 12 bases sitting between them. Written as DNA, the CDR3 is TGTGCCACCCGGGCAGAGGATGGCTACACCTTC. Its translation: CATRAEDGYTF.

The V and J genes are TRBV24-1 and TRBJ1-2; unclear D gene. Germline V lookup: CDR1 KGHDR, CDR2 SFDVKD. V lost 2 bases and J 5 bases, leaving 5 bases between the germline ends. CDR3 length: 12 amino acids. Here the CDR3 DNA reads TGTGCCACCAGTGATTCGACTTATGGCTACACCTTC. Protein: CATSDSTYGYTF.

This sequence joins TRBV29-1 and TRBJ2-5; TRBD2 agrees at 7 bases. Trimming took 6 bases from V and 5 from J; bases not matched to a gene: 3. Germline V gene lookup returns CDR1 SQVTM and CDR2 ANQGSEA. The CDR3 has 11 amino acids. The CDR3: CSVTSTETQYF. In nucleotides, the CDR3 is TGCAGCGTGACTAGCACGGAGACCCAGTACTTC.

This clonotype was seen only a few times. J is TRBJ2-1 and V is TRBV29-1; TRBD2 matches at 11 bases. The CDR3 consists of 13 residues. Unmatched junction bases numbered 10, after V lost 5 bases and J lost 13 bases. Germline CDR1 is SQVTM and CDR2 is ANQGSEA. CDR3: CSVLGTSGESQFF. The CDR3 bases are TGCAGCGTTCTTGGGACTAGCGGAGAGTCCCAGTTCTTC.

This clonotype appeared a few times. The chain links TRBV7-2 to TRBJ2-3; D remains unclear. The V end was cut by 2 bases, the J end by 6 bases, with 9 bases between. Germline-derived CDR1 and CDR2 are SGHTA and FQGNSA. This CDR3 is 13 amino acids long. The CDR3 reads CASSLQASDTQYF. The CDR3 DNA sequence: TGTGCCAGCAGCTTACAAGCGTCGGATACGCAGTATTTT.

This clonotype appeared a few times. The genes are TRBV12-3 or TRBV12-4 and TRBJ2-1, with D hard to call. Trimming left V 3 bases short and J 8 bases short, with 5 bases between. The CDR3 consists of 11 residues. CDR3 sequence: CASSFIDEQFF. The CDR3 DNA follows: TGTGCCAGCAGTTTTATAGATGAGCAGTTCTTC.

The chain couples TRBV5-6 to TRBJ2-5; D is unresolved. Trimming took 2 bases from V and 6 from J, leaving 8 bases between them. The V gene's germline CDR1 is SGHDT and CDR2 YYEEEE. The CDR3 extends over 12 amino acids. The CDR3 DNA sequence: TGTGCCAGCAGCTTTTCAGGAAAGACCCAGTACTTC. It encodes CASSFSGKTQYF.

J is TRBJ1-4 and V is TRBV12-3 or TRBV12-4; no clear D gene. CDR3 length: 12 residues. Trimming removed 3 bases at V and 7 bases at J, with 6 bases between. CDR3 region: CASSFGAEKLFF. The CDR3 DNA reads as TGTGCCAGCAGTTTTGGTGCTGAAAAACTGTTTTTT.

CDR3: CSAAPSGVYNEQFF. The CDR3 DNA sequence: TGCAGTGCGGCTCCTAGCGGGGTATACAATGAGCAGTTCTTC. This sequence joins TRBV20-1 and TRBJ2-1; 9 nucleotides agree with TRBD2. The CDR3 covers 14 residues. V lost 6 bases to trimming and J lost 4 bases; unmatched junction nucleotides: 7. CDR1 is DFQATT, CDR2 SNEGSKA, per germline (reference sequence).

The chain links TRBV12-3 or TRBV12-4 to TRBJ2-1; D possibly corresponds to TRBD2 (6 bases). The CDR3 sequence is 13 residues long. V lost 2 bases, J lost 10 bases, and 12 bases lay in between. The DNA of the CDR3 is TGTGCCAGCAGTTTAAATGGGGGAGGCGAGCAGTTCTTC. Protein: CASSLNGGGEQFF.

This clonotype came up once. The rearrangement joins TRBV10-3 to TRBJ2-5; 10 nucleotides agree with TRBD2. The CDR3 is 16 amino acids. After removal of 4 bases from V and 3 bases from J, the junction contained 8 bases not matched to a gene. Germline CDR1 and CDR2: ENHRY and SYGVKD. The CDR3 reads CAISGGLAGVKETQYF. DNA of the CDR3: TGTGCCATCAGTGGCGGGCTAGCGGGGGTGAAAGAGACCCAGTACTTC.

This clonotype appeared a few times. The chain carries TRBV12-3 or TRBV12-4 and TRBJ2-7; TRBD2 is a possible D gene (5 bases). V shed 5 bases and J shed 3 bases, with 11 bases lying between them. The CDR3 spans 13 residues. The CDR3 DNA reads TGTGCCAGCAGTGGCCTAGCCTTCTACGAGCAGTACTTC. Translated: CASSGLAFYEQYF.

The chain carries TRBV5-1 and TRBJ2-3, with D tentatively TRBD2 (5 bases). The CDR3 contains 13 residues. The V end was cut by 3 bases, the J end by 6 bases, with 11 bases between. The V gene's germline CDR1 is SGHRS and CDR2 YFSETQ. The CDR3 DNA is TGCGCCAGCAGCTCAGATAGCGTCGATACGCAGTATTTT. Its translation: CASSSDSVDTQYF.

This clonotype has a handful of counts. The V call is TRBV2, the J call TRBJ2-3, with TRBD1 matching over 9 bases. The germline CDR1 and CDR2 sequences are SNHLY and FYNNEI. This CDR3 comprises 15 residues. Trimming cost V 7 bases and J 3 bases; bases outside gene matches: 8. The CDR3 loop reads CASKNHRGRTDTQYF. The CDR3 coding sequence is TGTGCCAGCAAAAACCACAGGGGGCGTACAGATACGCAGTATTTT.

This clonotype appeared many times. The J gene is TRBJ1-1, the V gene TRBV29-1, with D perhaps TRBD1 (5 bases). This CDR3 is 14 amino acids long. The V gene's germline CDR1 is SQVTM and CDR2 ANQGSEA. CDR3 loop: CSCIGVEGKIEAFF. For the CDR3, the DNA is TGCAGTTGTATCGGGGTTGAGGGGAAAATTGAAGCTTTCTTT.

This clonotype was counted between two and nine times. The J gene is TRBJ2-1, the V gene TRBV5-5; possibly TRBD1 for D (5 bases). CDR1 and CDR2 from the germline V gene are SGHKS and YYEKEE (reference sequence). The CDR3 sequence is 13 residues long. The V gene lost 3 bases and the J gene lost 7 bases, with 11 bases spanning the gap. The CDR3 here is CASSSRVGNEQFF. The CDR3 nucleotides are TGTGCCAGCAGCTCCAGGGTGGGGAATGAGCAGTTCTTC.

This chain connects TRBV7-2 to TRBJ2-1; 7 bases match TRBD2. In germline, CDR1 is SGHTA, CDR2 FQGNSA. V shed 5 bases and J 4 bases; nucleotides not matched to a gene: 8. The length of the CDR3 is 15 residues. CDR3 amino acids: CASSPQWGGYNEQFF. The CDR3 DNA follows: TGTGCCAGCAGCCCACAGTGGGGGGGGTACAATGAGCAGTTCTTC.

The J gene is TRBJ1-6, the V gene TRBV20-1; D is perhaps TRBD1 (5 bases). The CDR3 has 15 residues. In germline, CDR1 is DFQATT, CDR2 SNEGSKA (reference sequence). V lost 6 bases and J 9 bases, leaving 21 bases between the germline ends. CDR3 sequence: CSAGVVGPGGSPLHF. The DNA for the CDR3 is TGCAGTGCCGGGGTGGTGGGACCGGGCGGTTCACCCCTCCACTTT.

V gene TRBV29-1 combines with J gene TRBJ1-4; D call uncertain. The CDR3 covers 12 residues. The ends were cut back, 7 bases at V and 7 bases at J, with 13 bases in the middle. Per the germline V gene, CDR1 is SQVTM and CDR2 is ANQGSEA. In DNA form, the CDR3 reads TGCAGCGCCCTGGACGACGGTGAAAAACTGTTTTTT. Residues: CSALDDGEKLFF.

This rearrangement joins TRBV4-3 to TRBJ2-5; weak D call: TRBD2 (5 bases). Germline values: CDR1 LGHNA, CDR2 YSLEER. The CDR3 extends over 14 amino acids. V lost 1 base and J lost 7, with 13 bases in between. Here the CDR3 DNA reads TGCGCCAGCAGCCAAGGACCGGGATTGACGACCCAGTACTTC. It is translated as CASSQGPGLTTQYF.

The sample holds a few counts of this clonotype. This chain uses TRBV20-1 with TRBJ1-1; D is unresolved. Trimming took off 7 bases at V and 4 bases at J, with 16 bases between the two ends. Per germline, CDR1 DFQATT and CDR2 SNEGSKA (reference sequence). The CDR3 is 13 amino acids. CDR3 nucleotide sequence: TGCAGTGTTCACTGGAGGGTCGGCACTGAAGCTTTCTTT. Translation: CSVHWRVGTEAFF.

A few counts support this clonotype. J is TRBJ2-3 and V is TRBV20-1; tentative D call: TRBD1 (5 bases). Germline-derived CDR1 and CDR2 are DFQATT and SNEGSKA (reference sequence). V was trimmed by 0 bases and J by 5 bases, leaving 6 bases between them. This CDR3 spans 12 amino acids. CDR3 in amino acids: CSARDQGDTQYF. The CDR3 coding sequence is TGCAGTGCTAGAGACCAGGGAGATACGCAGTATTTT.

There are many counts of this clonotype. J is TRBJ2-6 and V is TRBV5-1, with D tentatively TRBD1 (5 bases). Trimming removed 3 bases at V and 0 bases at J, with 10 bases between. The CDR3 length is 16 residues. CDR1 and CDR2 (germline): SGHRS, YFSETQ. The chain's CDR3 is CASSSGASSGANVLTF. CDR3 coding DNA: TGCGCCAGCAGCTCTGGGGCCTCCTCTGGGGCCAACGTCCTGACTTTC.

This chain connects TRBV29-1 to TRBJ2-3; D gene ambiguous. V was shortened by 4 bases and J by 4 bases, with 9 bases between the two germline ends. The germline V gene encodes CDR1 SQVTM and CDR2 ANQGSEA. The CDR3 runs to 12 residues. The CDR3 region is CSVAGPADTQYF. CDR3 sequence (DNA): TGCAGCGTTGCTGGTCCCGCAGATACGCAGTATTTT.

At least ten counts were recorded for this clonotype. V gene TRBV20-1 combines with J gene TRBJ2-7; D call uncertain. V dropped 3 bases and J dropped 3 bases, with 6 bases sitting between them. CDR3 length equals 11 residues. Germline CDR1 and CDR2: DFQATT and SNEGSKA (reference sequence). CDR3 bases: TGCAGTGCTAGCCCCCACTACGAGCAGTACTTC. It is translated as CSASPHYEQYF.

This clonotype was seen many times. The J gene is TRBJ1-2, the V gene TRBV7-8; the D gene is possibly TRBD1 (6 bases). This CDR3 is built from 15 residues. Trimming removed 4 bases from V and 4 bases from J, with 16 bases in between. Germline-derived CDR1 and CDR2 are SGHVS and FQNEAQ. The CDR3 is CASSSNRDTVYGYTF. Written as DNA, the CDR3 is TGTGCCAGCAGCTCCAACCGGGACACTGTCTATGGCTACACCTTC.

This chain joins TRBV5-1 and TRBJ2-7; the match to TRBD2 covers 9 bases. Germline V lookup: CDR1 SGHRS, CDR2 YFSETQ. The CDR3 is 17 amino acids. Unmatched junction bases numbered 12, after V lost 1 base and J lost 4 bases. CDR3 protein: CASSLPRGIAGVYEQYF. CDR3 bases: TGCGCCAGCAGCTTGCCGCGGGGGATAGCGGGGGTTTACGAGCAGTACTTC.

The V and J genes are TRBV12-3 or TRBV12-4 and TRBJ2-7; D may correspond to TRBD1 or TRBD2 (5 bases each). V shed 0 bases and J shed 3 bases, with 9 bases lying between them. The CDR3 consists of 14 residues. CDR3 sequence reads: CASSLAGDVYEQYF. The DNA of the CDR3 is TGTGCCAGCAGTTTAGCGGGGGACGTCTACGAGCAGTACTTC.

This clonotype was seen a handful of times. This rearrangement joins TRBV2 to TRBJ2-7; TRBD2 matches 8 bases. The germline gives CDR1 SNHLY, CDR2 FYNNEI. The CDR3 has 14 amino acids. The junction had 5 bases not matched to a gene; V was cut back by 6 bases and J by 1 base. The CDR3 nucleotides are TGTGCCAGCAGAAGCGGGAGTCAATCCTACGAGCAGTACTTC. This sequence encodes CASRSGSQSYEQYF.

V usage is TRBV4-2 and J usage is TRBJ2-3; possibly TRBD2 for D (5 bases). Trimming removed 3 bases from V and 4 bases from J, with 17 bases in between. This CDR3 has 16 amino acids. Per the germline V gene, CDR1 is LGHNA and CDR2 is YNFKEQ. The chain's CDR3 is CASSHAEGPEADTQYF. As DNA, the CDR3 is TGTGCCAGCAGCCATGCCGAGGGCCCGGAGGCAGATACGCAGTATTTT.

The sample holds a few counts of this clonotype. The rearrangement uses TRBV5-1 and TRBJ2-2; maybe TRBD1 (6 bases). The germline gives CDR1 SGHRS, CDR2 YFSETQ. V was trimmed by 2 bases and J by 3 bases, leaving 8 bases between them. This CDR3 has 14 residues. The CDR3 loop reads CASSLTGYTGELFF. The CDR3 nucleotides are TGCGCCAGCAGCTTAACAGGGTACACCGGGGAGCTGTTTTTT.